This T cell receptor (beta chain) was sequenced in a study of cytotoxic CD8 clonotypes in ibrutinib-treated CLL. A remark on this clone: No antigen is known for it.

Assay used: immunoSEQ multiplex PCR; TCRdb lists only in-frame clones, some missing. The top ten clones hold around 5.1% of a sample with 270,000 or so clones, around 77% of them seen once. The CDR3 has 14 residues. Germline V lookup: CDR1 MNHEY, CDR2 SMNVEV (reference sequence). The V and J ends lost 5 bases and 4 bases respectively, with 13 bases between them. Study results and caveats: Public clonotypes, rarely seen, contracted or held steady on treatment.

The receptor's source is a human donor with chronic lymphocytic leukemia. The chain links TRBV27 to TRBJ2-3, with D unresolved. The input for sequencing was PBMCs, taken at disease progression, from a patient treated with ibrutinib. CDR3 in amino acids: CASSHISPADTQYF. Written as DNA, the CDR3 is TGTGCCAGCAGTCATATCTCCCCCGCAGATACGCAGTATTTT.